A single sample is the source of the 10 T cell receptor beta chains below, sequenced in a study of blood T cell repertoires in COVID-19. Sequencing used immunoSEQ multiplex PCR; TCRdb keeps in-frame clones, though not all of them. In the table there are 250,000 to 400,000 clones, roughly 84% of which are singletons. Sample: peripheral blood. The receptors shown here come from a man aged 50 or older with active or convalescent COVID-19.

This chain links TRBV27 with TRBJ1-6; 8 nucleotides line up with TRBD1. V lost 2 bases to trimming and J lost 6 bases; unmatched junction nucleotides: 9. Germline CDR1 MNHEY, CDR2 SMNVEV (reference sequence). This CDR3 region has 17 residues. CDR3 protein: CASSLTTGGISNSPLHF. The CDR3 nucleotides read TGTGCCAGCAGTTTAACAACAGGGGGGATTAGTAATTCACCCCTCCACTTT.

The chain joins TRBV5-4 to TRBJ2-7; unclear D gene. V lost 0 bases to trimming and J lost 6 bases, with 13 bases between them. From germline, CDR1 is SGHNT and CDR2 YYREEE (reference sequence). This CDR3 contains 14 residues. This chain's CDR3 is CASSLDAGHPEQYF. The CDR3 DNA reads TGTGCCAGCAGCTTGGACGCCGGTCATCCCGAGCAGTACTTC.

V and J are TRBV7-2 and TRBJ1-2; a possible D gene is TRBD1 (6 bases). The CDR3 spans 12 residues. Trimming stripped 3 bases from V and 8 bases from J, with 10 bases between. Germline CDR1 is SGHTA and CDR2 is FQGNSA. The CDR3 sequence is CASSFPGTGYTF. The CDR3 DNA sequence: TGTGCCAGCAGCTTCCCAGGGACAGGCTACACCTTC.

V usage is TRBV3-1 (or the pseudogene TRBV3-2) and J usage is TRBJ1-5; 9 bases agree with TRBD1. The V segment lost 5 bases and the J segment 7 bases; nucleotides outside the gene matches: 6. The CDR3 contains 14 residues. Germline CDR1 LGHDT, CDR2 YNNKEL (reference sequence). CDR3 loop: CASSWTGEEQPQHF. DNA for the CDR3: TGTGCCAGCAGCTGGACAGGGGAGGAGCAGCCCCAGCATTTT.

The V gene is TRBV9, the J gene TRBJ1-1, with TRBD1 identical over 8 bases. The V gene end was trimmed by 0 bases and the J gene end by 10 bases; junction bases not matched to a gene: 5. The CDR3 is 13 residues long. Germline V lookup: CDR1 SGDLS, CDR2 YYNGEE. The CDR3 sequence: CASSVADRDGAFF. The CDR3 DNA is TGTGCCAGCAGCGTAGCGGACAGGGACGGAGCTTTCTTT.

The J gene is TRBJ2-1, the V gene TRBV6-2 or TRBV6-3, with 13 bases lining up with TRBD2. V was clipped by 4 bases and J by 12 bases; unmatched bases: 6. In germline, CDR1 is MNHEY, CDR2 SVGEGT. The CDR3 length is 14 residues. CDR3 DNA sequence: TGTGCCAGCAGTTTCGGACTAGCGGGAGAGGGGCAGTTCTTC. It translates to CASSFGLAGEGQFF.

This sequence joins TRBV3-1 (or the pseudogene TRBV3-2) and TRBJ1-1; 7 bases match TRBD1. Germline CDR1 is LGHDT and CDR2 is YNNKEL (reference sequence). The CDR3 length is 16 residues. The V segment lost 6 bases and the J segment 7 bases; nucleotides outside the gene matches: 17. DNA of the CDR3: TGTGCCAGCAGACGGGGACCGAGACAGGGATCGTTTGAAGCTTTCTTT. Protein product: CASRRGPRQGSFEAFF.

The chain combines TRBV7-8 with TRBJ2-7; 11 bases align to TRBD2. This CDR3 spans 16 amino acids. V was clipped by 4 bases and J by 3 bases; unmatched bases: 8. Germline loops: CDR1 SGHVS, CDR2 FQNEAQ. The CDR3 DNA is TGTGCCAGCAGCTCAAATATGGGACTAGCGGACTACGAGCAGTACTTC. Amino acids: CASSSNMGLADYEQYF.

This chain connects TRBV24-1 to TRBJ1-2; 7 bases agree with TRBD1. With 9 bases clipped from V and 8 bases from J, the junction kept 5 bases outside the gene matches. CDR1 is KGHDR and CDR2 is SFDVKD in the germline V gene. This CDR3 has 11 residues. CDR3 bases: TGTGCCACCTGGGGGGACAGAGGCTACACCTTC. Amino acid sequence: CATWGDRGYTF.

This sequence joins TRBV20-1 and TRBJ1-2; 9 bases are a match to TRBD1. The CDR3 loop spans 15 amino acids. The V gene end was trimmed by 3 bases and the J gene end by 4 bases; junction bases not matched to a gene: 9. Germline V CDR1 and CDR2: DFQATT, SNEGSKA (reference sequence). CDR3 in amino acids: CSASYRPGQGYGYTF. The CDR3 DNA follows: TGCAGTGCTAGTTACCGTCCGGGACAGGGCTATGGCTACACCTTC.